The T cell receptor beta chain described here comes from a study of blood T cell repertoires in COVID-19. Study overall: COVID-19 samples, acute and convalescent, were from the United States, Italy and Spain. From T cells, B-cell-depleted T cells, or PBMCs came the material, which was cDNA or gDNA.

Germline assignment: CDR1 LNHNV and CDR2 YYDKDF (reference sequence). This CDR3 has 14 residues. After removal of 9 bases from V and 7 bases from J, the junction contained 9 bases not matched to a gene. Generated by immunoSEQ multiplex PCR, the TCRdb table keeps only in-frame clones and is missing some. This table holds over 250,000 clones, about 85% found once. Sample: peripheral blood. The clonotype was recovered from a human donor in a cohort sampled during active COVID-19. The chain has TRBV15 and TRBJ2-1; 10 positions match TRBD1. CDR3 sequence (DNA): TGTGCCACGAACCGGGACAGGGGAAGGAATGAGCAGTTCTTC. The encoded protein is CATNRDRGRNEQFF.